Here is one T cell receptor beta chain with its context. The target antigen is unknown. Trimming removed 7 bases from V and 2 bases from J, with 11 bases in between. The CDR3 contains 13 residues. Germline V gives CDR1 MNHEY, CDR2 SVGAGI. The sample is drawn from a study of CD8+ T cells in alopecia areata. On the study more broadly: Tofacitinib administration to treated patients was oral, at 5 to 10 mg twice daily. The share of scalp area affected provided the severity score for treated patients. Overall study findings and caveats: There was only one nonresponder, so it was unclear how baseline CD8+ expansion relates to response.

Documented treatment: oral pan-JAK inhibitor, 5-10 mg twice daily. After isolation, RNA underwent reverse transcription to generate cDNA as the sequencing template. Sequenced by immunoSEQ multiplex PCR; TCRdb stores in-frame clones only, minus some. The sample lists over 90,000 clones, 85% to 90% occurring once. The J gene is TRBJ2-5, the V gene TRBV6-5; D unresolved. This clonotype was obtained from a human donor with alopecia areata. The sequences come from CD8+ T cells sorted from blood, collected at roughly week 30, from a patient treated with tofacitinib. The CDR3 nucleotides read TGTGCCAGCAATGACGGTTCTCAAGAGACCCAGTACTTC. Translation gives CASNDGSQETQYF.